This TCR beta chain was captured by sequencing in a study of T cell responses to AZD1222 COVID-19 vaccine. Study at large: Second-dose timings of about 4 or about 12 weeks were pooled.

The table came from immunoSEQ multiplex PCR; TCRdb's copy has only in-frame clones and leaves some out. The sample has approximately 82,000 clones; 70% to 90% are singletons. There are 12 residues in the CDR3. Germline assignment: CDR1 LNHDA and CDR2 SQIVND (reference sequence). The V and J ends lost 5 bases and 1 base respectively, with 5 bases between them. Study-wide results and caveats: Vaccine-related CD4 TCRs covered spike, predominating at 160-218 and 743-854. The study identified only five to seven AZD1222 recipients as seropositive at baseline.

Note on this clone: Antigen unknown. The same CDR3 can be traced to other DNA sequences in this sample.

The genes are TRBV19 and TRBJ1-1; D call uncertain. The origin of this receptor is an adult in good health. This specimen consisted of peripheral blood, obtained on day 0 of AZD1222 vaccination. The CDR3 DNA reads TGTGCCAGTAGTCTCAGGAACACTGAAGCTTTCTTT. Protein: CASSLRNTEAFF.